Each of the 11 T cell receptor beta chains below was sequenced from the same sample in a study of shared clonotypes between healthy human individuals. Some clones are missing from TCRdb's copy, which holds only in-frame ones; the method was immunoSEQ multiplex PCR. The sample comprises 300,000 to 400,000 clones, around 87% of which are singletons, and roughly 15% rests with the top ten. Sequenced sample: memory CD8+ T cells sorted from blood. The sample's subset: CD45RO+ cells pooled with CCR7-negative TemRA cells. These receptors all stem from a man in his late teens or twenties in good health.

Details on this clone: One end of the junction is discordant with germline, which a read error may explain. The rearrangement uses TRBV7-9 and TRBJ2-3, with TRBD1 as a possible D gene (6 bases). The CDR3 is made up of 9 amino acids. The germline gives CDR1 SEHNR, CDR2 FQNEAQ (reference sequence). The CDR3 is CASSLTRGF. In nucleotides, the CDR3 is TGTGCCAGCAGCTTAACCAGGGGATTT.

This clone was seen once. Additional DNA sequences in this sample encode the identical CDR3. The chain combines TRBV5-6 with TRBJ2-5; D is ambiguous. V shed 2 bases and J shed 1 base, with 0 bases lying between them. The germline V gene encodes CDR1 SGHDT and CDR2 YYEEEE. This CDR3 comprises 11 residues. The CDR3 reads CASSFQETQYF. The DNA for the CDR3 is TGTGCCAGCAGCTTCCAAGAGACCCAGTACTTC.

The CDR3 DNA reads TGTGCCAGCACCTCGACAGGGAGGAACACTGAAGCTTTCTTT. Translation gives CASTSTGRNTEAFF. The chain has TRBV16 and TRBJ1-1, with TRBD1 matching 7 bases. CDR1 and CDR2 (germline): KGHSY, FQNENV. CDR3 length: 14 residues. Losses at the gene ends were 7 bases for V and 1 base for J; bases not matched to a gene: 6.

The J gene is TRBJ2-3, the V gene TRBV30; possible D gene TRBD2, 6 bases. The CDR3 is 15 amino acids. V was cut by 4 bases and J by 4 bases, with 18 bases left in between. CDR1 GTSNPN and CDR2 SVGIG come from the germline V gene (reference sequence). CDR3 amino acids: CAWTPTGAFADTQYF. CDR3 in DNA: TGTGCCTGGACCCCCACGGGAGCCTTCGCAGATACGCAGTATTTT.

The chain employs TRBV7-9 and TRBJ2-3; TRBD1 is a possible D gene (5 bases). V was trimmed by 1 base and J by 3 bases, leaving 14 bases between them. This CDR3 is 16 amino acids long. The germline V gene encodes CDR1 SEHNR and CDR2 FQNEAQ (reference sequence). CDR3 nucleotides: TGTGCCAGCAGCTTAGTGCCAGGGAAAGGGACAGATACGCAGTATTTT. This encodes CASSLVPGKGTDTQYF.

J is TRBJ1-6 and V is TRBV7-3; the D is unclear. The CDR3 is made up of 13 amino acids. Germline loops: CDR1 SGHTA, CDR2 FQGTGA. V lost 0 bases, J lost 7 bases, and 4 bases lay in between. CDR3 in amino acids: CASSLTLNSPLHF. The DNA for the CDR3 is TGTGCCAGCAGCTTAACCCTAAATTCACCCCTCCACTTT.

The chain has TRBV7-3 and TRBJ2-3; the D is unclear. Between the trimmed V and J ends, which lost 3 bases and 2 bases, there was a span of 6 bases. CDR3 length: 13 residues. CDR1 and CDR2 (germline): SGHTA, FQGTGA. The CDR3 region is CASSFGSTDTQYF. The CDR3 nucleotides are TGTGCCAGCAGCTTCGGGTCCACAGATACGCAGTATTTT. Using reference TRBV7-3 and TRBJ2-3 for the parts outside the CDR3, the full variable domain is GAGVSQTPSNKVTEKGKYVELRCDPISGHTALYWYRQSLGQGPEFLIYFQGTGAADDSGLPNDRFFAVRPEGSVSTLKIQRTERGDSAVYLCASSFGSTDTQYFGPGTRLTVL.

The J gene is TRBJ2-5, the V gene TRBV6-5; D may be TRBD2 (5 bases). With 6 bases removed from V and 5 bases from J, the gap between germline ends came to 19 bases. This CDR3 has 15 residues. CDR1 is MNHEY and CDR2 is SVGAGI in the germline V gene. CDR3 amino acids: CASSTYEGLTETQYF. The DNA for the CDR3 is TGTGCCAGCAGCACATACGAGGGTCTGACGGAGACCCAGTACTTC.

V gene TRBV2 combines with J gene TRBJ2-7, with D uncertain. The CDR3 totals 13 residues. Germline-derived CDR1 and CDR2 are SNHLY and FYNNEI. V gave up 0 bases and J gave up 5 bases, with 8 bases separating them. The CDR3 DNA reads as TGTGCCAGCAGTGAAGCGGTAACCAACGAGCAGTACTTC. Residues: CASSEAVTNEQYF.

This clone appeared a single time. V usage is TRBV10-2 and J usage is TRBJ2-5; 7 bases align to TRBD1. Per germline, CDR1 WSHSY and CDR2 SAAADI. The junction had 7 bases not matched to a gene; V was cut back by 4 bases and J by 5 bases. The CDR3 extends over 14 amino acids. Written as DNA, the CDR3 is TGCGCCAGCAGTGTGCTAGGGGGCGTGGAGACCCAGTACTTC. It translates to CASSVLGGVETQYF.

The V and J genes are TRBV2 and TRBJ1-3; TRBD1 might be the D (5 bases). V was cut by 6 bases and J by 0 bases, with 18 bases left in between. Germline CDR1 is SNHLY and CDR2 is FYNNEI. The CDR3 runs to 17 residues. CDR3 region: CASRGPRGESSGNTIYF. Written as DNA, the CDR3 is TGTGCCAGCAGGGGGCCTAGGGGAGAGAGCTCTGGAAACACCATATATTTT.